The T cell receptor beta chain described here comes from a study of blood T cell repertoires in COVID-19. This table comes from immunoSEQ multiplex PCR, and its TCRdb copy is limited to in-frame clones, with some not included. The sample gives 45,000 to 55,000 clones, 70% to 80% of which show up once; approximately 5% is in the top ten. The CDR3 spans 15 residues. V shed 0 bases, J shed 6 bases, and the junction held 4 bases outside the gene matches. CDR1 is SGDLS and CDR2 is YYNGEE in the germline V gene. Sequenced sample: PBMCs or T cells enriched from blood (not recorded which). This sequence was found in a woman between 50 and 59 years old with acute COVID-19. The rearrangement uses TRBV9 and TRBJ1-4, with 8 bases aligning to TRBD1. CDR3 bases: TGTGCCAGCAGCGTAGGGACAGGGCGGTATGAAAAACTGTTTTTT. Its translation is CASSVGTGRYEKLFF.